These 30 T cell receptor beta chains came from one sample sequenced in a study of radiation and T cells in renal cell carcinoma. Time point meaning: baseline pretreatment blood. The treatment: 15 Gy SBRT to primary tumor, nephrectomy 4 weeks later. TCRdb's table, derived via immunoSEQ multiplex PCR, lists solely in-frame clones and lacks some. The table includes approximately 100,000 clones, about 88% detected once. Source: blood, taken from a patient whose treatment included radiotherapy and nephrectomy. Receptors originate from a man aged 50 to 59 with renal cell carcinoma.

The CDR3 protein is CASSFGQSTGELFF. DNA of the CDR3: TGCGCCAGCAGCTTTGGACAGTCCACCGGGGAGCTGTTTTTT. The chain links TRBV5-1 to TRBJ2-2; perhaps TRBD1 as D (6 bases). The CDR3 is 14 residues long. V lost 2 bases to trimming and J lost 4 bases, with 9 bases between them. The V gene's germline CDR1 is SGHRS and CDR2 YFSETQ.

This sequence joins TRBV2 and TRBJ1-5, with D possibly matching TRBD1 (5 bases). The CDR3 sequence is 16 residues long. V lost 4 bases and J 0 bases, leaving 13 bases between the germline ends. The germline CDR1 and CDR2 sequences are SNHLY and FYNNEI. This chain's CDR3 is CASSGGRQYSNQPQHF. CDR3 DNA: TGTGCCAGCAGTGGGGGTAGACAGTATAGCAATCAGCCCCAGCATTTT. The whole variable domain, filled in from reference TRBV2 and TRBJ1-5, reads EPEVTQTPSHQVTQMGQEVILRCVPISNHLYFYWYRQILGQKVEFLVSFYNNEISEKSEIFDDQFSVERPDGSNFTLKIRSTKLEDSAMYFCASSGGRQYSNQPQHFGDGTRLSIL.

This clone was seen more than once but under ten times. The chain carries TRBV6-5 and TRBJ1-2, with TRBD1 matching over 10 bases. With 5 bases clipped from V and 8 bases from J, the junction kept 8 bases outside the gene matches. Germline lookup yields CDR1 MNHEY and CDR2 SVGAGI. This CDR3 comprises 14 residues. The CDR3 coding sequence is TGTGCCAGCAGTATTGGGACAGGGGTGAAAGGCTACACCTTC. Translation: CASSIGTGVKGYTF.

This clone came up once. This chain connects TRBV15 to TRBJ2-7, with 7 positions matching TRBD2. V trimming: 3 bases; J trimming: 2 bases; junction bases outside the gene matches: 10. Germline V gives CDR1 LNHNV, CDR2 YYDKDF (reference sequence). This CDR3 has 16 amino acids. The CDR3 region is CATSRLRGDPAYEQYF. CDR3 nucleotides: TGTGCCACCAGCAGGCTACGGGGGGATCCAGCCTACGAGCAGTACTTC.

DNA for the CDR3: TGTGCCAGCAGCTTAGCGGGTGGCGGAGAGACCCAGTACTTC. This gives the protein CASSLAGGGETQYF. The V and J genes are TRBV7-9 and TRBJ2-5; D ambiguous. This CDR3 comprises 14 residues. V lost 0 bases, J lost 4 bases, and 9 bases lay in between. Looked up from germline, CDR1 is SEHNR and CDR2 is FQNEAQ (reference sequence).

V is TRBV5-6 and J is TRBJ2-7; D not certain. This CDR3 spans 15 amino acids. Trimming stripped 0 bases from V and 1 base from J, with 11 bases between. Germline V gene sequence: CDR1 SGHDT, CDR2 YYEEEE. The CDR3 loop is CASSLGLLASYEQYF. CDR3 DNA sequence: TGTGCCAGCAGCTTGGGACTTCTGGCTTCCTACGAGCAGTACTTC.

V is TRBV4-1 and J is TRBJ1-5; D is uncertain. CDR3 length: 16 amino acids. Germline V gene lookup returns CDR1 MGHRA and CDR2 YSYEKL. V lost 0 bases, J lost 0 bases, and 9 bases lay in between. The chain's CDR3 is CASSQDPFNSNQPQHF. The CDR3 coding sequence is TGCGCCAGCAGCCAAGATCCCTTCAATAGCAATCAGCCCCAGCATTTT.

The V gene is TRBV7-2, the J gene TRBJ2-2; 7 bases map to TRBD2. Germline trimming cut 5 bases from V and 3 bases from J; bases unmatched to any gene: 6. The CDR3 loop spans 15 amino acids. CDR1 is SGHTA, CDR2 FQGNSA, per germline. The CDR3 nucleotides read TGTGCCAGCAGCGAATCGACTAGCTACACCGGGGAGCTGTTTTTT. This encodes CASSESTSYTGELFF.

The chain combines TRBV11-2 with TRBJ2-1, with D unresolved. This CDR3 has 13 residues. Germline V CDR1 and CDR2: SGHAT, FQNNGV. V was clipped by 4 bases and J by 6 bases, with 10 bases between them. In DNA, the CDR3 is TGTGCCAGCAGCTCCGCCCCCCCCAATGAGCAGTTCTTC. Protein sequence: CASSSAPPNEQFF.

This chain links TRBV5-5 with TRBJ2-3, with a tentative D call TRBD1 (5 bases). Trimming pared 4 bases from V and 6 bases from J, leaving 24 bases between. CDR1 and CDR2 from the germline V gene are SGHKS and YYEKEE (reference sequence). The CDR3 has 17 amino acids. The CDR3 DNA reads as TGTGCCAGCAGCCTGACCGTTAGGGGCCCAACATTTGATACGCAGTATTTT. It specifies CASSLTVRGPTFDTQYF.

This rearrangement joins TRBV1 to TRBJ2-7; the table's D call, TRBD1, has no DNA check behind it. TRBV1 is a listed pseudogene. The CDR3 is 17 residues long. CDR3 protein: CTSSARMRQEIPYEQYF. As DNA, the CDR3 is TGCACCAGCAGCGCCCGAATGCGACAGGAAATTCCCTACGAGCAGTACTTC.

CDR3 sequence reads: CASSPRQTGIQETQYF. CDR3 DNA: TGTGCCAGCAGCCCTCGACAGACAGGGATACAAGAGACCCAGTACTTC. J is TRBJ2-5 and V is TRBV11-2; 7 nucleotides match TRBD1. J lost 2 bases, V lost 5 bases, and 11 bases had no gene match. Germline V CDR1 and CDR2: SGHAT, FQNNGV. This CDR3 spans 16 amino acids.

The CDR3 DNA is TGTGCCAGCCAGGACAGGACTCAGCCCCAGCATTTT. This codes for CASQDRTQPQHF. The chain is built from TRBV6-6 and TRBJ1-5, with 7 bases aligning to TRBD1. The germline CDR1 and CDR2 sequences are MNHNY and SVGAGI (reference sequence). The V gene end was trimmed by 8 bases and the J gene end by 6 bases; junction bases not matched to a gene: 4. This CDR3 region has 12 residues.

The V call is TRBV5-1, the J call TRBJ2-7, with 9 bases fitting TRBD1. This CDR3 has 14 amino acids. V gave up 2 bases and J gave up 5 bases; unmatched junction bases: 5. The germline V gene has CDR1 SGHRS and CDR2 YFSETQ. CDR3 residues: CASSFTGGTNEQYF. The CDR3 DNA is TGCGCCAGCAGCTTTACAGGGGGCACGAACGAGCAGTACTTC.

The gene calls are TRBV6-7 and TRBJ2-3; D is perhaps TRBD2 (6 bases). TRBV6-7 is assigned to the ORF class and has an uncertain function. The CDR3 is made up of 15 amino acids. Trimming cost V 0 bases and J 5 bases, with 12 bases left between them. CDR3 bases: TGTGCCAGCAGTTACTCCGGGACTCACAAAGATACGCAGTATTTT. As protein: CASSYSGTHKDTQYF.

CDR3 nucleotides: TGTGCCGGCACTTTCTCCAGGGGGGAACTCTCCTACGAGCAGTACTTC. This gives the protein CAGTFSRGELSYEQYF. The V call is TRBV6-5, the J call TRBJ2-7, with D possibly matching TRBD1 (7 bases). The CDR3 loop spans 16 amino acids. Trimming removed 11 bases at V and 0 bases at J, with 23 bases between. Germline loops: CDR1 MNHEY, CDR2 SVGAGI.

The rearrangement uses TRBV19 and TRBJ2-2; D tentatively reads TRBD1 or TRBD2 (6 bases each). Trimming removed 10 bases from V and 1 base from J, with 13 bases in between. The CDR3 runs 14 residues. Germline V gene data show CDR1 as LNHDA and CDR2 as SQIVND (reference sequence). DNA for the CDR3: TGTGCCACCAAAGGGGGGAGGAACACCGGGGAGCTGTTTTTT. As protein: CATKGGRNTGELFF. Full variable domain (remainder filled in from reference TRBV19 and TRBJ2-2): DGGITQSPKYLFRKEGQNVTLSCEQNLNHDAMYWYRQDPGQGLRLIYYSQIVNDFQKGDIAEGYSVSREKKESFPLTVTSAQKNPTAFYLCATKGGRNTGELFFGEGSRLTVL.

V and J are TRBV9 and TRBJ2-1, with a tentative D call TRBD2 (8 bases). This CDR3 is built from 16 residues. With 0 bases removed from V and 5 bases from J, the gap between germline ends came to 15 bases. The germline gives CDR1 SGDLS, CDR2 YYNGEE. The CDR3 here is CASSVGTSRGDNEQFF. The CDR3 nucleotides read TGTGCCAGCAGCGTAGGGACTAGCAGGGGGGACAATGAGCAGTTCTTC.

The chain uses TRBV7-9 and TRBJ2-5; tentatively, D is TRBD1 (5 bases). The germline gives CDR1 SEHNR, CDR2 FQNEAQ (reference sequence). The CDR3 covers 13 residues. V was cut by 3 bases and J by 1 base, with 6 bases left in between. CDR3 in amino acids: CASSLTVQETQYF. In DNA form, the CDR3 reads TGTGCCAGCAGCTTGACAGTCCAAGAGACCCAGTACTTC.

CDR3 loop: CASSETGGNEKLFF. As DNA, the CDR3 is TGTGCCAGCAGCGAGACAGGAGGGAATGAAAAACTGTTTTTT. This chain uses TRBV6-4 with TRBJ1-4; weak D call: TRBD1 (6 bases). Looked up from germline, CDR1 is MRHNA and CDR2 is SNTAGT. The CDR3 is 14 residues long. Trimming removed 6 bases from V and 5 bases from J, with 13 bases in between.

The chain joins TRBV20-1 to TRBJ2-5; D is undetermined. Per the germline V gene, CDR1 is DFQATT and CDR2 is SNEGSKA (reference sequence). This CDR3 comprises 10 residues. The germline V and J ends were trimmed by 8 bases and 5 bases, with 9 bases remaining between them. DNA for the CDR3: TGCAGTCCCCTGTGGGAGACCCAGTACTTC. This encodes CSPLWETQYF.

This chain joins TRBV20-1 and TRBJ1-2, with D uncertain. The V end lost 7 bases, the J end lost 4 bases, and 7 bases lay between the germline ends. Germline CDR1 DFQATT, CDR2 SNEGSKA (reference sequence). The CDR3 sequence is 10 residues long. CDR3 region: CSVIGYGYTF. The CDR3 region has the DNA TGCAGTGTAATCGGCTATGGCTACACCTTC.

The rearrangement joins TRBV5-5 to TRBJ1-1; D unclear. V dropped 0 bases and J dropped 3 bases, with 9 bases sitting between them. CDR1 SGHKS and CDR2 YYEKEE come from the germline V gene (reference sequence). There are 14 residues in the CDR3. The CDR3 DNA sequence: TGTGCCAGCAGCTTGGCGGGCCCGGACACTGAAGCTTTCTTT. Residues: CASSLAGPDTEAFF.

V gene TRBV5-1 combines with J gene TRBJ1-2, with 7 bases that match TRBD1. The V and J ends lost 2 bases and 5 bases, in that order; junction bases with no gene match: 15. Germline values: CDR1 SGHRS, CDR2 YFSETQ. The CDR3 is made up of 17 amino acids. The CDR3 protein is CASSLSPGDSQSYGYTF. The CDR3 DNA reads TGCGCCAGCAGCTTAAGCCCGGGGGACAGCCAATCTTATGGCTACACCTTC.

This clone has just a few counts. The chain recombines TRBV13 with TRBJ2-7; no reliable D call. V lost 5 bases to trimming and J lost 0 bases, with 20 bases between them. The CDR3 totals 17 residues. Germline CDR1 is PRHDT and CDR2 is FYEKMQ (reference sequence). In DNA form, the CDR3 reads TGTGCCAGCAGCCAAACTGATTGGGGTTCAACCTCCTACGAGCAGTACTTC. It is translated as CASSQTDWGSTSYEQYF.

The genes are TRBV5-6 and TRBJ2-3; the D gene is possibly TRBD2 (5 bases). Germline-derived CDR1 and CDR2 are SGHDT and YYEEEE. The CDR3 has 16 residues. With 0 bases removed from V and 1 base from J, the gap between germline ends came to 12 bases. DNA of the CDR3: TGTGCCAGCAGCTTGGTGCGTGGGAGTGGCACAGATACGCAGTATTTT. Protein sequence: CASSLVRGSGTDTQYF.

This clone was seen only once. The rearrangement joins TRBV9 to TRBJ1-4; 7 nucleotides line up with TRBD1. This CDR3 region has 16 residues. J gave up 0 bases and V 3 bases, and 5 bases lay outside the gene matches. The germline gives CDR1 SGDLS, CDR2 YYNGEE. The CDR3 sequence is CASSGRQGATNEKLFF. For the CDR3, the DNA is TGTGCCAGCAGCGGTCGACAGGGAGCAACTAATGAAAAACTGTTTTTT.

CDR3 DNA sequence: TGTGCCAGCAGTTTAACGGGGAGAGTCGGAGATACGCAGTATTTT. This codes for CASSLTGRVGDTQYF. The V gene is TRBV28, the J gene TRBJ2-3, with D possibly matching TRBD2 (5 bases). Trimming took off 2 bases at V and 5 bases at J, with 14 bases between the two ends. The length of the CDR3 is 15 residues. Germline V lookup: CDR1 MDHEN, CDR2 SYDVKM.

The sample holds a few counts of this clone. This chain connects TRBV5-1 to TRBJ1-1; the D gene is possibly TRBD1 (5 bases). With 4 bases removed from V and 1 base from J, the gap between germline ends came to 14 bases. CDR1 and CDR2 (germline): SGHRS, YFSETQ. The CDR3 totals 15 residues. CDR3 amino acids: CASSQQPGGNTEAFF. The CDR3 nucleotides read TGCGCCAGCAGCCAGCAACCCGGGGGGAACACTGAAGCTTTCTTT.

This rearrangement joins TRBV5-1 to TRBJ1-4, with 7 bases that match TRBD1. Looked up from germline, CDR1 is SGHRS and CDR2 is YFSETQ. The CDR3 has 14 amino acids. After removal of 7 bases from V and 3 bases from J, the junction contained 6 bases not matched to a gene. In nucleotides, the CDR3 is TGCGCCAGCGCAAGGGACAGCCCTAATGAAAAACTGTTTTTT. This gives the protein CASARDSPNEKLFF.